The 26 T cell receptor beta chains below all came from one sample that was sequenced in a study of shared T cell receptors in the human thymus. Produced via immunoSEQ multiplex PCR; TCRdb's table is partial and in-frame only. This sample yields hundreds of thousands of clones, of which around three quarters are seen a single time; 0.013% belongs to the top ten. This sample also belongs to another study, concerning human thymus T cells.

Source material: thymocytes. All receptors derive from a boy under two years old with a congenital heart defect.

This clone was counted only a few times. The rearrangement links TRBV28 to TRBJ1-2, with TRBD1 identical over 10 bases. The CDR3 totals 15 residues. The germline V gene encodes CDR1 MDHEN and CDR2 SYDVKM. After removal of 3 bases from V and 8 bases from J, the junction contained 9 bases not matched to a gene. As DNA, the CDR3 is TGTGCCAGCAGTTTCCTGGGGGGGGACAGGGGAGGCTACACCTTC. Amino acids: CASSFLGGDRGGYTF.

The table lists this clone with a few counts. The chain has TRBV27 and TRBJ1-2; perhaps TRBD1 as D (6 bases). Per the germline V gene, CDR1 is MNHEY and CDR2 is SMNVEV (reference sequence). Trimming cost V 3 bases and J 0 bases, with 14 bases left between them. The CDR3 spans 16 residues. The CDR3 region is CASSFQGPLTNYGYTF. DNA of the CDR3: TGTGCCAGCAGTTTTCAGGGGCCACTTACTAACTATGGCTACACCTTC.

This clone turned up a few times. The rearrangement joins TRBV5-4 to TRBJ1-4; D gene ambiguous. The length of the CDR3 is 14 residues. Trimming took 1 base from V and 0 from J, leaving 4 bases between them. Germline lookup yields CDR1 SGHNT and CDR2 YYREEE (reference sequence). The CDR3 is CASSLFSTNEKLFF. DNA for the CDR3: TGTGCCAGCAGCTTGTTCTCAACTAATGAAAAACTGTTTTTT.

CDR3 protein: CASSFTGTSPNTGELFF. CDR3 nucleotides: TGTGCCAGCAGCTTTACCGGGACTAGCCCGAACACCGGGGAGCTGTTTTTT. The rearrangement links TRBV11-1 to TRBJ2-2, with TRBD2 matching 9 bases. V lost 3 bases, J lost 0 bases, and 5 bases stayed unmatched. The CDR3 spans 17 residues. CDR1 is SGHAT, CDR2 FQDESV, per germline (reference sequence).

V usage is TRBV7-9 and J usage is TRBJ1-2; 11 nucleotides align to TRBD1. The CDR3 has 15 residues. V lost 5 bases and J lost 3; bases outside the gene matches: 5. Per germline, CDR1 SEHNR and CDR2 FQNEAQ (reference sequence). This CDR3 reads CASSLDRGLDYGYTF. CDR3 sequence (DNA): TGTGCCAGCAGCCTGGACAGGGGGCTCGACTATGGCTACACCTTC.

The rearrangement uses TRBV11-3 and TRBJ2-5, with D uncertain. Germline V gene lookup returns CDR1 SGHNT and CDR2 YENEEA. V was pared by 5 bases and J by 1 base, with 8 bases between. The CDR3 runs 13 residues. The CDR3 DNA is TGTGCCAGCAGCATGACAAGCCAAGAGACCCAGTACTTC. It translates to CASSMTSQETQYF.

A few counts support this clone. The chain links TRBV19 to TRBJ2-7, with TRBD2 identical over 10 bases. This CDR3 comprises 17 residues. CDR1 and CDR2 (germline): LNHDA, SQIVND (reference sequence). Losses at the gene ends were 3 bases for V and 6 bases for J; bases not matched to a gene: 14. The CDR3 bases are TGTGCCAGTAGTATCGGGGGGCCAGCGGGAGGGCCGCGCGAGCAGTACTTC. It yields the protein CASSIGGPAGGPREQYF. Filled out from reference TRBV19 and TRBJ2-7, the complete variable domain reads DGGITQSPKYLFRKEGQNVTLSCEQNLNHDAMYWYRQDPGQGLRLIYYSQIVNDFQKGDIAEGYSVSREKKESFPLTVTSAQKNPTAFYLCASSIGGPAGGPREQYFGPGTRLTVT.

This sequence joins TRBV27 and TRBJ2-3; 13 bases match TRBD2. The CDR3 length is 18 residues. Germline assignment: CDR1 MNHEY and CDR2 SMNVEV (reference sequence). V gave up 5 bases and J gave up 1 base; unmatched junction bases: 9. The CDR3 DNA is TGTGCCAGCAGTCTACTAGCGGGAGGGCCGGAGGGCACAGATACGCAGTATTTT. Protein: CASSLLAGGPEGTDTQYF.

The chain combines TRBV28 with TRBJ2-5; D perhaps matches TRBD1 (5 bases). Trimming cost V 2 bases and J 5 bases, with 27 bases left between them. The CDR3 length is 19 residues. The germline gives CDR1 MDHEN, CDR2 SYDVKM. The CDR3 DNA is TGTGCCAGCAGTTTAAAAGTACAGGATGAAGGGGTACCTGGGGAGACCCAGTACTTC. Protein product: CASSLKVQDEGVPGETQYF.

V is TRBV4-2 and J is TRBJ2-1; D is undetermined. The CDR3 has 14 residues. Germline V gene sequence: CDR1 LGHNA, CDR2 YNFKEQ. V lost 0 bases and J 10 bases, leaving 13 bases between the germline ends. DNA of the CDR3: TGTGCCAGCAGCCAAGATTCTCCCCGGTGCGAGCAGTTCTTC. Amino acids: CASSQDSPRCEQFF.

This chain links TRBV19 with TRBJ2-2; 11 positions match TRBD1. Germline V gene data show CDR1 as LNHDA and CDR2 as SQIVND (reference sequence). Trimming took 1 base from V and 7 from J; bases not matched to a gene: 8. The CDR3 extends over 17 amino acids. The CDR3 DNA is TGTGCCAGTAGTATAGCTACGGGACAGGGGGTTAACGGGGAGCTGTTTTTT. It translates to CASSIATGQGVNGELFF.

CDR3 loop: CASSLRGLADTDTQYF. The CDR3 nucleotides are TGTGCCAGCAGCTTAAGGGGACTAGCAGACACAGATACGCAGTATTTT. The gene calls are TRBV7-8 and TRBJ2-3; 9 bases agree with TRBD2. V was pared by 2 bases and J by 2 bases, with 5 bases of the junction left unmatched. Germline-derived CDR1 and CDR2 are SGHVS and FQNEAQ. The CDR3 spans 16 residues.

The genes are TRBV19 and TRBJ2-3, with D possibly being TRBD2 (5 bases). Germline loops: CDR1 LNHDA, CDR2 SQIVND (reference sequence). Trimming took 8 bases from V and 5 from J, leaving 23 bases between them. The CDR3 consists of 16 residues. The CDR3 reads CASQAGAGIQVDTQYF. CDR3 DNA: TGTGCCAGTCAGGCTGGAGCCGGGATTCAGGTAGATACGCAGTATTTT.

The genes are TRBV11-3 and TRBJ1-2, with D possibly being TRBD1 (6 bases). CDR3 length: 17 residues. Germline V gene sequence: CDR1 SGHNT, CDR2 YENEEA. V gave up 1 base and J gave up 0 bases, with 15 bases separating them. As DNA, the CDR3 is TGTGCCAGCAGCTTAGTGGGCGACAGGACGACTAACTATGGCTACACCTTC. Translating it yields CASSLVGDRTTNYGYTF.

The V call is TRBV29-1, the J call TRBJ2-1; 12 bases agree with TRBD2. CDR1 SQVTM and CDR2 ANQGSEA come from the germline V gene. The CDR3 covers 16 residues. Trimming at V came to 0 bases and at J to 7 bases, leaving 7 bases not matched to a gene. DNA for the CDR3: TGCAGCGTTGAAGATCTCGTGACTAGCGGGAGAAATGAGCAGTTCTTC. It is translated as CSVEDLVTSGRNEQFF.

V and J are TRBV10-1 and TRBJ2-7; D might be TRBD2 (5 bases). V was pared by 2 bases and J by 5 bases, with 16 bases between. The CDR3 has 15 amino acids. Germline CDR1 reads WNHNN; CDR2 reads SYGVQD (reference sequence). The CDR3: CASSEGGRTTHEQYF. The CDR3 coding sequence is TGCGCCAGCAGTGAGGGAGGCCGTACCACCCACGAGCAGTACTTC.

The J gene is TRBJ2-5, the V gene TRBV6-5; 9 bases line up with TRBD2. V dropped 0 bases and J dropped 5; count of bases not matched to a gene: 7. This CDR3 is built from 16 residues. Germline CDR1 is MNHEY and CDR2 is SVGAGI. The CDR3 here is CASSYSRREGRETQYF. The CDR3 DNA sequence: TGTGCCAGCAGTTACTCACGGCGGGAGGGCCGGGAGACCCAGTACTTC.

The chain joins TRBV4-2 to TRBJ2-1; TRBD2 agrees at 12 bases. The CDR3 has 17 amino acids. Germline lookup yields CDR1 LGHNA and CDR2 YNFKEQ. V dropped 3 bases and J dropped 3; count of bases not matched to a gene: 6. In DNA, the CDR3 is TGTGCCAGCAGCCACCACCGACTAGCGGGGGACTACAATGAGCAGTTCTTC. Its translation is CASSHHRLAGDYNEQFF.

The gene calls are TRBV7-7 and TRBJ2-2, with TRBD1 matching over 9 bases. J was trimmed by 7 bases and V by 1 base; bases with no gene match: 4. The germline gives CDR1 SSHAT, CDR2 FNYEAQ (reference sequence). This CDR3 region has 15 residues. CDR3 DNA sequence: TGTGCCAGCAGCTTAGGGACAGGGGTTAACGGGGAGCTGTTTTTT. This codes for CASSLGTGVNGELFF. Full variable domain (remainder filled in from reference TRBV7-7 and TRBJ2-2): GAGVSQSPRYKVTKRGQDVTLRCDPISSHATLYWYQQALGQGPEFLTYFNYEAQPDKSGLPSDRFSAERPEGSISTLTIQRTEQRDSAMYRCASSLGTGVNGELFFGEGSRLTVL.

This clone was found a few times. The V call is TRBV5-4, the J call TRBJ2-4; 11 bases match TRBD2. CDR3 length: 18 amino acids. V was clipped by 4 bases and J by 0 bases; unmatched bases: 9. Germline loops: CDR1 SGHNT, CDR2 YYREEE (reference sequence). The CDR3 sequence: CASSPGLAELVAKNIQYF. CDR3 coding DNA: TGTGCCAGCAGCCCGGGACTAGCGGAGCTCGTAGCCAAAAACATTCAGTACTTC.

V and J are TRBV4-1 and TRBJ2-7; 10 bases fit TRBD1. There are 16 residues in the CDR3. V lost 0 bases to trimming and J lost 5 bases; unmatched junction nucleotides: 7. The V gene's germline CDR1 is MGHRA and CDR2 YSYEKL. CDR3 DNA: TGCGCCAGCAGCCAAGATCCTAGACAGGGGGCCAACGAGCAGTACTTC. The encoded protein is CASSQDPRQGANEQYF.

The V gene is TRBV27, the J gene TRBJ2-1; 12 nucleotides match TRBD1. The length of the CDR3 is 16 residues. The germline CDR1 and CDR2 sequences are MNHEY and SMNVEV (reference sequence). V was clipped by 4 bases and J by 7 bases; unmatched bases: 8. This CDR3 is CASSSRDRGLGNEQFF. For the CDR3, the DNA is TGTGCCAGCAGTTCCCGGGACAGGGGGCTGGGGAATGAGCAGTTCTTC.

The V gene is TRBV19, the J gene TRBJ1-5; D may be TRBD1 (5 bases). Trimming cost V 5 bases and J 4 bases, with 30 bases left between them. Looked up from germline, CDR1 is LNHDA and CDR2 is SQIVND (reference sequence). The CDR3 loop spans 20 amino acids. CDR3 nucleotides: TGTGCCAGTAGTGCCCCAGGGCGTGAACCGAACAAGGCCCCTAATCAGCCCCAGCATTTT. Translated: CASSAPGREPNKAPNQPQHF.

CDR3 residues: CASSPPAGEQYF. CDR3 bases: TGTGCCAGCTCACCACCGGCGGGGGAGCAGTACTTC. The chain links TRBV18 to TRBJ2-5, with 7 bases identical to TRBD2. Looked up from germline, CDR1 is KGHSH and CDR2 is LQKENI. This CDR3 has 12 residues. V shed 0 bases and J 11 bases; nucleotides not matched to a gene: 3.

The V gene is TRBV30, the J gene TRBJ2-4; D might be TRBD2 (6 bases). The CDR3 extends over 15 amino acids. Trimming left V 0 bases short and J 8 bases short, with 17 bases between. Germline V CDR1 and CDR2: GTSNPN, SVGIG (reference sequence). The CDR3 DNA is TGTGCCTGGAGTGTACACGGATGGCCGGGAGACATTCAGTACTTC. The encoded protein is CAWSVHGWPGDIQYF.

In DNA form, the CDR3 reads TGTGCCAGCAGCTTCAATGGAGGGGGCTCCCTCTCCTACGAGCAGTACTTC. Its protein product is CASSFNGGGSLSYEQYF. The chain employs TRBV7-8 and TRBJ2-7, with D possibly TRBD1 on 7 matching bases. Trimming took 3 bases from V and 0 from J, leaving 18 bases between them. The CDR3 contains 17 residues. Germline CDR1 is SGHVS and CDR2 is FQNEAQ.